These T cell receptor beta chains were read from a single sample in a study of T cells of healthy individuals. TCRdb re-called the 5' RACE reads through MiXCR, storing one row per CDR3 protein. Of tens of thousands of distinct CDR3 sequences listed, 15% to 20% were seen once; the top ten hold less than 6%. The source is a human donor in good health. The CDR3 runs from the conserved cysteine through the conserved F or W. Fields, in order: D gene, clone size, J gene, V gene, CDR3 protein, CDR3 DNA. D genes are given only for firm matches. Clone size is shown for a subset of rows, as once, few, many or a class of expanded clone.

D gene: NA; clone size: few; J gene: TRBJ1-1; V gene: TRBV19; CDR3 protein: CASSIQEPNTEAFF; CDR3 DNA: TGTGCCAGTAGTATCCAGGAGCCGAACACTGAAGCTTTCTTT
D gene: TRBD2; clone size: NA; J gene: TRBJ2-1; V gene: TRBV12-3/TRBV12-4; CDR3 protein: CASSLGRAGGYNEQFF; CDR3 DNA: TGTGCCAGCAGTTTAGGTCGAGCGGGGGGGTACAATGAGCAGTTCTTC
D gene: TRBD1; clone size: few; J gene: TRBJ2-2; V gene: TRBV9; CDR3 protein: CASSVGQGARELFF; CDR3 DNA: TGTGCCAGCAGCGTAGGACAGGGCGCCCGGGAGCTGTTTTTT
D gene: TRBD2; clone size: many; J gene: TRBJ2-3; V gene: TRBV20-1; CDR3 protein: CSATLGTSGTDTQYF; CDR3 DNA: TGCAGTGCTACACTCGGGACTAGCGGGACAGATACGCAGTATTTT
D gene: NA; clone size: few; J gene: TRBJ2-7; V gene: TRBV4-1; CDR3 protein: CASQRGSQGTYEQYF; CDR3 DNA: TGCGCCAGCCAGAGAGGGTCCCAAGGCACCTACGAGCAGTACTTC
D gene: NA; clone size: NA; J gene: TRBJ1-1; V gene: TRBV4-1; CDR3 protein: CASSQDRAGMITEAFF; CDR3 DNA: TGCGCCAGCAGCCAAGATAGGGCAGGGATGATAACTGAAGCTTTCTTT
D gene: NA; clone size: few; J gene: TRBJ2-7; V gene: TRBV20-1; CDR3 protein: CSARALRDHVYEQYF; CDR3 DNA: TGCAGTGCTAGGGCCCTCCGGGACCACGTCTACGAGCAGTACTTC
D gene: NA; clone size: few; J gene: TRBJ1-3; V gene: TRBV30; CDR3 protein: CAWSPGTGNTIYF; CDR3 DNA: TGTGCCTGGAGTCCGGGGACTGGAAACACCATATATTTT
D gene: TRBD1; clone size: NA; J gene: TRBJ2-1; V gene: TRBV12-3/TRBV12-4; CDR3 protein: CASSPAGTGYNEQFF; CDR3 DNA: TGTGCCAGCAGTCCCGCCGGGACAGGATACAATGAGCAGTTCTTC
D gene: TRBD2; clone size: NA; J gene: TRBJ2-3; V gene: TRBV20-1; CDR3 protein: CSARSSGGGLTDTQYF; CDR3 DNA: TGCAGTGCTAGATCTTCGGGGGGGGGGCTGACAGATACGCAGTATTTT
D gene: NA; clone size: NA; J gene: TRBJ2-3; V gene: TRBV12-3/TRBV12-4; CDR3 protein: CASRTQPDTQYF; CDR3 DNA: TGTGCCAGCAGAACCCAGCCAGATACGCAGTATTTT
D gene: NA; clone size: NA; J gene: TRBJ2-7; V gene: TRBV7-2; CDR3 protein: CASSWVVGQLTYEQYF; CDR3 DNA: TGTGCCAGCAGCTGGGTCGTCGGACAGCTTACCTACGAGCAGTACTTC
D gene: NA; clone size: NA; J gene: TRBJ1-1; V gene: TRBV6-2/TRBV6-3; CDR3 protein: CASSRGHPMNTEAFF; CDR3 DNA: TGTGCCAGCAGTCGGGGACACCCCATGAACACTGAAGCTTTCTTT
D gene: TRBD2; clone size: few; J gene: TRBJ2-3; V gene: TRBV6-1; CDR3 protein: CASSELVAGGLSTDTQYF; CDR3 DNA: TGTGCCAGCAGTGAGTTGGTTGCGGGGGGGCTTAGCACAGATACGCAGTATTTT
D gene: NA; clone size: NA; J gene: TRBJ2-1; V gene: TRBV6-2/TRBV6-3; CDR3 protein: CASSLVDEQFF; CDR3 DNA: TGTGCCAGCAGCCTCGTGGATGAGCAGTTCTTC
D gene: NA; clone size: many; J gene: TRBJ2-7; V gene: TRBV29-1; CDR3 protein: CSAARRASSYEQYF; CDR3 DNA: TGCAGCGCGGCCCGCAGGGCGAGCTCCTACGAGCAGTACTTC
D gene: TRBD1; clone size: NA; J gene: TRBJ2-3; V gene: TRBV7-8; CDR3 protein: CASWDRGPDTQYF; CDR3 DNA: TGTGCCAGCTGGGACAGGGGTCCAGATACGCAGTATTTT
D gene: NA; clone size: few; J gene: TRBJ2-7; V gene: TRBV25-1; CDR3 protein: CASSEYYRQEVFGQYF; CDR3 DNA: TGTGCCAGCAGTGAATATTACAGGCAGGAGGTTTTCGGGCAGTACTTC
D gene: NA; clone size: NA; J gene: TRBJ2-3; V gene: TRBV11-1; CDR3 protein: CASSLANVMSTDTQYF; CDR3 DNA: TGTGCCAGCAGCTTAGCGAACGTGATGTCTACAGATACGCAGTATTTT
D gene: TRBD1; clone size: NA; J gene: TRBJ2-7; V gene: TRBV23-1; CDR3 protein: CASTPGQGIPPFYEQYF; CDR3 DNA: TGCGCCAGCACCCCGGGACAGGGGATCCCCCCTTTCTACGAGCAGTACTTC